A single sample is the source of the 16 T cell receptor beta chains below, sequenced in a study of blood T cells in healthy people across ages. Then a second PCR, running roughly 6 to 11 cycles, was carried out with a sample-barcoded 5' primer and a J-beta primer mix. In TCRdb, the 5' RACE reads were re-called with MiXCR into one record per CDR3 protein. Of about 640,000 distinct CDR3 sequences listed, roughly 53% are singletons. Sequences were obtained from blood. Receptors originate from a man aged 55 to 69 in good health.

The CDR3 DNA is TGTGCCAGCAGCCCTAGTGTTTCAGCCAAAAACATTCAGTACTTC. It translates to CASSPSVSAKNIQYF. The V gene is TRBV7-8, the J gene TRBJ2-4; D gene uncertain. The CDR3 is made up of 15 amino acids. V was trimmed by 5 bases and J by 0 bases, leaving 11 bases between them. CDR1 is SGHVS and CDR2 is FQNEAQ in the germline V gene.

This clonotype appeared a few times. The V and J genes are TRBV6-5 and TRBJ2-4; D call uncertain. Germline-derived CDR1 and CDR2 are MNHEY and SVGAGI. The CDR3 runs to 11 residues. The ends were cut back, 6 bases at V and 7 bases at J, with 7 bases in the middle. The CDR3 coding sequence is TGTGCCAGCAGGGGGATGAACATTCAGTACTTC. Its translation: CASRGMNIQYF.

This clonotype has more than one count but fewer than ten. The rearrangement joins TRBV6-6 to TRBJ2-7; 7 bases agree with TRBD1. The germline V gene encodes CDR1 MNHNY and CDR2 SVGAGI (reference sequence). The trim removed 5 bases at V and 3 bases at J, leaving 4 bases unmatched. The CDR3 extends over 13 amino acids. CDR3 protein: CASSTGVIYEQYF. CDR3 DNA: TGTGCCAGCAGTACAGGGGTTATCTACGAGCAGTACTTC.

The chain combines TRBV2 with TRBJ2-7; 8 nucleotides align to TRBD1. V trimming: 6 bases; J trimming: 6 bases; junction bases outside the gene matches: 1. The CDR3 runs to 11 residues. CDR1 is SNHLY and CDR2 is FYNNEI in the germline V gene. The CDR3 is CASRDRVEQYF. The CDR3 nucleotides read TGTGCCAGCAGGGACAGGGTCGAGCAGTACTTC.

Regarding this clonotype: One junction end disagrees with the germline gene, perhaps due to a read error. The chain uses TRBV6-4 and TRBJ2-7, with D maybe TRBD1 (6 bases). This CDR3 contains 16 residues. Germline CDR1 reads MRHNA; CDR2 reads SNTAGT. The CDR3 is CASGDSGGAISYEQYF. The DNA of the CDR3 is TGTGCCAGCGGTGACTCTGGGGGCGCGATCTCCTACGAGCAGTACTTC.

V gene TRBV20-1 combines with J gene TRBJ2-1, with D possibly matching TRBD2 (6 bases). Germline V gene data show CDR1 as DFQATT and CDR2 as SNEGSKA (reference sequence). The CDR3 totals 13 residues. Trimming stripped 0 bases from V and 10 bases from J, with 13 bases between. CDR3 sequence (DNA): TGCAGTGCTAGAGAGGAAGCGGGCGTCGAGCAGTTCTTC. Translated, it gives CSAREEAGVEQFF.

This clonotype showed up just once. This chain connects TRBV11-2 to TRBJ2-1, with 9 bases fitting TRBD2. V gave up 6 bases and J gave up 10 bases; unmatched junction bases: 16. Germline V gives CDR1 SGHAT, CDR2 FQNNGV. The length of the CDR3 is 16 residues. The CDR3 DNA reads TGTGCCAGCAGTTCCCGTGGAGCGGGGGGCCTAGGGGAGCAGTTCTTC. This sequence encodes CASSSRGAGGLGEQFF.

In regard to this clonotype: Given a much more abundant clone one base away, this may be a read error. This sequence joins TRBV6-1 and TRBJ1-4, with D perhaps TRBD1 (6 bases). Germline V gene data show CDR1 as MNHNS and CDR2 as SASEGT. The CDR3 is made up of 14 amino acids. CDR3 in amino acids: CVSSEQGLNEKLFF. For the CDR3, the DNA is TGTGTCAGCAGTGAACAGGGACTTAATGAAAAACTGTTTTTT.

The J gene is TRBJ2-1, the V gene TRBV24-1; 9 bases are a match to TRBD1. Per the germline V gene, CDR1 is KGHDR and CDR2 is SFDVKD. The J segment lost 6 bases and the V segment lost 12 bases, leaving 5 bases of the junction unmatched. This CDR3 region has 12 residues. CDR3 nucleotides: TGTGCCGCACAGGGGGCCGGCAATGAGCAGTTCTTC. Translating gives CAAQGAGNEQFF.

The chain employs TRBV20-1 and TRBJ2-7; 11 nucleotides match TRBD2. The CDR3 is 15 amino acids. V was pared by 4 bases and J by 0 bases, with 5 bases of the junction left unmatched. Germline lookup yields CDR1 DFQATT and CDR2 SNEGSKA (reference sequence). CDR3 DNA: TGCAGTGCTACTCTAGCGGGGGGCCTCTCCTACGAGCAGTACTTC. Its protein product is CSATLAGGLSYEQYF.

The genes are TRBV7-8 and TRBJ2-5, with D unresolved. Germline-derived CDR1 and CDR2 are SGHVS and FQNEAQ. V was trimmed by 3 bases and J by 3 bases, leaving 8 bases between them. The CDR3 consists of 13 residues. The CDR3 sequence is CASSFIREETQYF. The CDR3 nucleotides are TGTGCCAGCAGCTTTATCCGCGAAGAGACCCAGTACTTC. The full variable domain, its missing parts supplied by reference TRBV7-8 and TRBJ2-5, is GAGVSQSPRYKVAKRGQDVALRCDPISGHVSLFWYQQALGQGPEFLTYFQNEAQLDKSGLPSDRFFAERPEGSVSTLKIQRTQQEDSAVYLCASSFIREETQYFGPGTRLLVL.

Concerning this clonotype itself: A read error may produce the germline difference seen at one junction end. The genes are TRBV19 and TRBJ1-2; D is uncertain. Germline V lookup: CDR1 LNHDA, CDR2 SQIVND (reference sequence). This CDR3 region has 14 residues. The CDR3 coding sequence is TGTGCCGGTAGCGTGCCCCAGACGGATTATGGCTACACCTTC. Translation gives CAGSVPQTDYGYTF. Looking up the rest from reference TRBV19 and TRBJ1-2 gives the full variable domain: DGGITQSPKYLFRKEGQNVTLSCEQNLNHDAMYWYRQDPGQGLRLIYYSQIVNDFQKGDIAEGYSVSREKKESFPLTVTSAQKNPTAFYLCAGSVPQTDYGYTFGSGTRLTVV.

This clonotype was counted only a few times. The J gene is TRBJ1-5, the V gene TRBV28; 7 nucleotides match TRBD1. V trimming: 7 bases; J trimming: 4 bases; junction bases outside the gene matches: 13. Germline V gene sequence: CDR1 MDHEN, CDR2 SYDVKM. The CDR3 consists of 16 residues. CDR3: CASMRRQGGGNQPQHF. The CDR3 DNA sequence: TGTGCCAGCATGCGTAGACAGGGCGGTGGGAATCAGCCCCAGCATTTT.

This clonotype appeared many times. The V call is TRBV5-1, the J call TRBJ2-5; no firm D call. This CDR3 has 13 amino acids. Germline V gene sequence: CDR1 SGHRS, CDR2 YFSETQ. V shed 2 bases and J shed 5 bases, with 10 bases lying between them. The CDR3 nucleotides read TGCGCCAGCAGCTTTGACGTCGCGGAGACCCAGTACTTC. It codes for CASSFDVAETQYF. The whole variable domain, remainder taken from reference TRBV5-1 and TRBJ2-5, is KAGVTQTPRYLIKTRGQQVTLSCSPISGHRSVSWYQQTPGQGLQFLFEYFSETQRNKGNFPGRFSGRQFSNSRSEMNVSTLELGDSALYLCASSFDVAETQYFGPGTRLLVL.

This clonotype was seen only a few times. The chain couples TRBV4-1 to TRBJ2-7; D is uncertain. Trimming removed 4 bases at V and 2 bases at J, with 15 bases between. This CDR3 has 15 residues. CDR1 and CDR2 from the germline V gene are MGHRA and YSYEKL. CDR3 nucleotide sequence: TGCGCCAGCAGCCCCTCAAAGAGGCTGACCTACGAGCAGTACTTC. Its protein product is CASSPSKRLTYEQYF.

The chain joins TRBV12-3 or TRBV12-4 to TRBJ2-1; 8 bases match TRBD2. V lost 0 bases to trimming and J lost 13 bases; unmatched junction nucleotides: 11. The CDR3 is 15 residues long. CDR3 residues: CASSLARGSGARQFF. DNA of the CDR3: TGTGCCAGCAGTTTAGCGCGGGGTAGCGGGGCCCGCCAGTTCTTC.